A few counts support the clone carrying this T cell receptor (beta chain). The target antigen is unknown. This specimen belongs to a study of blood T cells in healthy people across ages. Trimming removed 4 bases at V and 7 bases at J, with 12 bases between. The CDR3 extends over 14 amino acids. The germline V gene has CDR1 SGHRS and CDR2 YFSETQ. PCR was performed a second time for about 7 to 11 cycles using a sample-barcoded 5' primer and a J-beta primer mix. TCRdb re-called the 5' RACE reads through MiXCR, storing one row per CDR3 protein. The table lists more than 1,000,000 distinct CDR3 sequences, 20% to 25% of them singletons, with approximately 0.75% in the top ten. Findings of the study overall: Both naive CD4+ cell counts and diversity were greater in long-lived donors than in aged donors.

These data also featured in a second study, about T cells of mothers and their children. That source adds: The yield was over 8 million TCR beta CDR3 reads from each mother and a few million from each child.

The rearrangement links TRBV5-1 to TRBJ1-6; no reliable D call. The receptor comes from a girl aged 2 to 10 in good health. Sequences were obtained from blood. The CDR3 protein is CASSRGVLNSPLHF. The CDR3 region has the DNA TGCGCCAGCAGCCGTGGAGTACTCAATTCACCCCTCCACTTT.